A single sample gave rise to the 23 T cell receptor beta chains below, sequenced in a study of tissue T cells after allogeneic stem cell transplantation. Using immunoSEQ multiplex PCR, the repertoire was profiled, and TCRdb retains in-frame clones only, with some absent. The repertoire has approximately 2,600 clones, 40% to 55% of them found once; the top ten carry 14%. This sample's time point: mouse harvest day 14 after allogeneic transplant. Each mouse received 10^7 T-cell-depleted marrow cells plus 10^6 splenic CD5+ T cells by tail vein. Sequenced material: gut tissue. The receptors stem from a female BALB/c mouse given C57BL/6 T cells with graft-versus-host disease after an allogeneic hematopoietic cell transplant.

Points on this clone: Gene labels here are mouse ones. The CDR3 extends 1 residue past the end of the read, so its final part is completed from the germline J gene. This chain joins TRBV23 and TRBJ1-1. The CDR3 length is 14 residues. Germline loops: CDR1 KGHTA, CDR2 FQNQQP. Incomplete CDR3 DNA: TGCTCCAGCAGTCTGGGACTGGCAAACACAGAAGTCTTC. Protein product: CSSSLGLANTEVF. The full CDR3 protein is CSSSLGLANTEVFF.

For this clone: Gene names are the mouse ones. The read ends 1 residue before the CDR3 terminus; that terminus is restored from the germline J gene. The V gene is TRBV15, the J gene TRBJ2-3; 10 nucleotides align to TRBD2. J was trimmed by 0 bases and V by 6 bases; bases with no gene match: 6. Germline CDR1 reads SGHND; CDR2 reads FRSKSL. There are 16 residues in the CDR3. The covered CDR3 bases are TGTGCCAGCAGCTTCGGACTGGGGGCTAGTGCAGAAACGCTGTAT. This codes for CASSFGLGASAETLY. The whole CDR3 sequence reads CASSFGLGASAETLYF.

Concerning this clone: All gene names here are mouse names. The CDR3 sequence: CTCSTRDRGLNNQAPLF. CDR3 bases read: TGCACCTGCAGTACCCGGGACAGGGGCCTTAACAACCAGGCTCCGCTT. The chain uses TRBV1 and TRBJ1-5; 10 positions match TRBD1. With the read ending 1 residue before the CDR3 end, the germline J gene is used to fill in that end. Germline V gene data show CDR1 as NSQYPW and CDR2 as LRSPGD (reference sequence). The CDR3 consists of 17 residues. V lost 5 bases to trimming and J lost 0 bases; unmatched junction nucleotides: 7.

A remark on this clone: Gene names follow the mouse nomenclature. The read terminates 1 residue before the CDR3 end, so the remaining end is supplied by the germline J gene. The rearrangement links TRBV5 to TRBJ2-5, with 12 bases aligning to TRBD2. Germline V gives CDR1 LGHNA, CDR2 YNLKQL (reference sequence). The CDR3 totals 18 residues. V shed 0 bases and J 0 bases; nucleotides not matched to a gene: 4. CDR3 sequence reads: CASSQDEGLGGNQDTQYF. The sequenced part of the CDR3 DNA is TGTGCCAGCAGCCAAGATGAGGGACTGGGGGGTAACCAAGACACCCAGTAC.

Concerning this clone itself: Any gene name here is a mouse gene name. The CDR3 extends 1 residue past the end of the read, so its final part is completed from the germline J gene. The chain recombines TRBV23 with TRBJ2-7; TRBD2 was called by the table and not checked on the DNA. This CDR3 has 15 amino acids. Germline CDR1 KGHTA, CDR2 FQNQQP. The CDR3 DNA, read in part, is TGCTCCAGCAGTCAATCGATCGGGGGGGGCGTTGAACAGTAC. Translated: CSSSQSIGGGVEQY. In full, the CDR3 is CSSSQSIGGGVEQYF. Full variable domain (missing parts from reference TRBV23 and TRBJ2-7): DAAVTQKPRYLIKMKGQEAEMKCIPEKGHTAVFWYQQKQSKELKFLIYFQNQQPLDQIDMVKERFSAVCPSSSLCSLGIRTCEAEDSALYLCSSSQSIGGGVEQYFGPGTRLTVL.

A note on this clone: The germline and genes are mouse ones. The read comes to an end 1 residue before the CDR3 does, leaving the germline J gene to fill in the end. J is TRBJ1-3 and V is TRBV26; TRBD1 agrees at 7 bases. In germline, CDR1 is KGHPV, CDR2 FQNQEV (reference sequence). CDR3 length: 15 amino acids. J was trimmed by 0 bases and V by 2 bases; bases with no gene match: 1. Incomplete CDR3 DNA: TGTGCCAGCAGTCTGGGGACAGCTTCTGGAAATACGCTCTAT. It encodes CASSLGTASGNTLY. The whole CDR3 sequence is CASSLGTASGNTLYF.

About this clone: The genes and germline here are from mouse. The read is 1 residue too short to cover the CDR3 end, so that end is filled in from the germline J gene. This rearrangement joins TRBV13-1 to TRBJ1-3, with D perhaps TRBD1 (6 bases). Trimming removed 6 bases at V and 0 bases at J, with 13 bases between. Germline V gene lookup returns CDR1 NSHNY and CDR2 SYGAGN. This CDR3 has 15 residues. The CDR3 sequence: CASKSGTNSGNTLYF. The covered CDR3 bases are TGTGCCAGCAAATCCGGGACAAATTCTGGAAATACGCTCTAT.

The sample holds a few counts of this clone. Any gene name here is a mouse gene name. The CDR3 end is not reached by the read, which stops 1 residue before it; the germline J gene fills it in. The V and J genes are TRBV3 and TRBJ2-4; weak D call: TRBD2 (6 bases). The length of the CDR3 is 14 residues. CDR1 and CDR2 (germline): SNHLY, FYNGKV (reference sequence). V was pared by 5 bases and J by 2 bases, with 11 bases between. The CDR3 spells CASSPSGVQNTLYF. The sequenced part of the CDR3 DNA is TGTGCCAGCAGCCCCTCTGGGGTTCAAAACACCTTGTAC.

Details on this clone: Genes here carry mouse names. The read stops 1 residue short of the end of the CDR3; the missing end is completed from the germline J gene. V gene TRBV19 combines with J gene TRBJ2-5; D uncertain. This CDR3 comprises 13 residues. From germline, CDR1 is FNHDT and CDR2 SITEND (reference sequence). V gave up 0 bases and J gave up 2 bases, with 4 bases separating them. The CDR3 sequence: CASSIALQDTQYF. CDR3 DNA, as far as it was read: TGTGCCAGCAGTATAGCACTCCAAGACACCCAGTAC. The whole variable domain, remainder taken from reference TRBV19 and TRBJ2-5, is GGIITQTPKFLIGQEGQKLTLKCQQNFNHDTMYWYRQDSGKGLRLIYYSITENDLQKGDLSEGYDASREKKSSFSLTVTSAQKNEMAVFLCASSIALQDTQYFGPGTRLLVL.

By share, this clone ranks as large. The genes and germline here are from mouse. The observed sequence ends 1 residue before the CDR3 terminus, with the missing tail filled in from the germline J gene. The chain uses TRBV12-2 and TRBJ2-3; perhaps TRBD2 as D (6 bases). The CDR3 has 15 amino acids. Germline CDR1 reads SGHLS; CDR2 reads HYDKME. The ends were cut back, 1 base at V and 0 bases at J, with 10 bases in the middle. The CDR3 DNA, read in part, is TGTGCCAGCTCTCTTATGGGGACTAGTGCAGAAACGCTGTAT. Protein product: CASSLMGTSAETLY. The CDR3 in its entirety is CASSLMGTSAETLYF. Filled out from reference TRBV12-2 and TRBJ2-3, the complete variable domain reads NSGVVQSPRYIIKGKGERSILKCIPISGHLSVAWYQQTQGQELKFFIQHYDKMERDKGNLPSRFSVQQFDDYHSEMNMSALELEDSAVYFCASSLMGTSAETLYFGSGTRLTVL.

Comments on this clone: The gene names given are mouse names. The DNA read from the CDR3 is TGTGCCAGCAGGGAGGAAGACACCCAGTAC. Translating gives CASREEDTQY. The whole CDR3 protein reads CASREEDTQYF. The V and J genes are TRBV3 and TRBJ2-5; D not resolved. The read terminates 1 residue before the CDR3 end, so the remaining end is supplied by the germline J gene. The ends were cut back, 6 bases at V and 4 bases at J, with 5 bases in the middle. This CDR3 comprises 11 residues. Per germline, CDR1 SNHLY and CDR2 FYNGKV (reference sequence).

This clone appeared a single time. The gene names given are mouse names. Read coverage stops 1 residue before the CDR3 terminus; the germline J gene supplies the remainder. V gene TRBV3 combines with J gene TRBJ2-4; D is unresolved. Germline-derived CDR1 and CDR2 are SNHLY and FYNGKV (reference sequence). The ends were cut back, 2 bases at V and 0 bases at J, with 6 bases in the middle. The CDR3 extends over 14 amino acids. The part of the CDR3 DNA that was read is TGTGCCAGCAGCTTACAGACTAGTCAAAACACCTTGTAC. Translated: CASSLQTSQNTLY. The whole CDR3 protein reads CASSLQTSQNTLYF. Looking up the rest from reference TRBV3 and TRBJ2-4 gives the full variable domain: GPKVLQIPSHQIIDMGQMVTLNCDPVSNHLYFYWYKQILGQQMEFLVNFYNGKVMEKSKLFKDQFSVERPDGSYFTLKIQPTALEDSAVYFCASSLQTSQNTLYFGAGTRLSVL.

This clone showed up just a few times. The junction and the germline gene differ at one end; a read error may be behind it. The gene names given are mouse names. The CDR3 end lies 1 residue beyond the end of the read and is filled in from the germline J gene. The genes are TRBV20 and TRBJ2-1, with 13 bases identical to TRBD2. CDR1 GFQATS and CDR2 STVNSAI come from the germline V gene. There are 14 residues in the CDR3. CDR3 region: CGAWDWGGYAEQFF. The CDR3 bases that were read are TGTGGTGCTTGGGACTGGGGGGGGTATGCTGAGCAGTTC.

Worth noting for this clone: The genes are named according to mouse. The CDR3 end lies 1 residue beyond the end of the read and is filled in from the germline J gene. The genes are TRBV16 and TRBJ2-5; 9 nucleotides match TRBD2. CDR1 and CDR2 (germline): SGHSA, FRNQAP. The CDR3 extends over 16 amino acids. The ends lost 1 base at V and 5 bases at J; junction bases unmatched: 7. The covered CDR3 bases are TGTGCAAGCAGCTTAGCGCCCGGGACTGGGCGAGACACCCAGTAC. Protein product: CASSLAPGTGRDTQY. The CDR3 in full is CASSLAPGTGRDTQYF.

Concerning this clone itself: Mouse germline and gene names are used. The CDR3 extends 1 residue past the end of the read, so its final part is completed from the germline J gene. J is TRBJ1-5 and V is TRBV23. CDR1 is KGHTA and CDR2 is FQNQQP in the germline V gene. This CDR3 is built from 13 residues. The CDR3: CSSSQLPNQAPLF. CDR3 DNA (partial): TGCTCCAGCAGTCAACTCCCTAACCAGGCTCCGCTT.

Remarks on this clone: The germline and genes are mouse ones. The CDR3 spells CASSLRGDTLYF. Partial CDR3 DNA: TGTGCCAGCAGTCTCAGGGGAGACACCTTGTAC. V gene TRBV26 combines with J gene TRBJ2-4; D might be TRBD1 (6 bases). The read is 1 residue too short to cover the CDR3 end, so that end is filled in from the germline J gene. CDR3 length equals 12 residues. Germline V gives CDR1 KGHPV, CDR2 FQNQEV (reference sequence). Trimming took 3 bases from V and 7 from J, leaving 8 bases between them.

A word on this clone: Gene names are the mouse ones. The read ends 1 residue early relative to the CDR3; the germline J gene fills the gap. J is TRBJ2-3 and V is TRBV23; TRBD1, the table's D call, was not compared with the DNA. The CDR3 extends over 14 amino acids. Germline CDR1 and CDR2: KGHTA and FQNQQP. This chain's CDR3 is CSSSQSPTGETLYF. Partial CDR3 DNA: TGCTCCAGCAGTCAATCGCCGACAGGGGAAACGCTGTAT. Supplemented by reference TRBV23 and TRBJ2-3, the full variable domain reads DAAVTQKPRYLIKMKGQEAEMKCIPEKGHTAVFWYQQKQSKELKFLIYFQNQQPLDQIDMVKERFSAVCPSSSLCSLGIRTCEAEDSALYLCSSSQSPTGETLYFGSGTRLTVL.

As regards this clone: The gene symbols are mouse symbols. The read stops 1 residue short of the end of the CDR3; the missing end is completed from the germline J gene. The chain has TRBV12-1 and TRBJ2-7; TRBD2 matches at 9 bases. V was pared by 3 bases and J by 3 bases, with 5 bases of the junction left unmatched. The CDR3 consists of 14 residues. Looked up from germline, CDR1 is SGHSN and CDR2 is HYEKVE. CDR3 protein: CASSFGTGNYEQYF. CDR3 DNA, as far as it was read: TGTGCCAGCTCTTTCGGGACTGGGAACTATGAACAGTAC.

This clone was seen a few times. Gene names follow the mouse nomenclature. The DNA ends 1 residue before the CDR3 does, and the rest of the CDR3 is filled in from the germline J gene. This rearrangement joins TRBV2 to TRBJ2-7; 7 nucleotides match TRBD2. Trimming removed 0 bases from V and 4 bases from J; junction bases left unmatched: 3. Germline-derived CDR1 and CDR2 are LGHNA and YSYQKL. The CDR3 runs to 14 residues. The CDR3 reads CASSQEPGGYEQYF. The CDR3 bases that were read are TGTGCCAGCAGCCAAGAGCCTGGGGGTTATGAACAGTAC.

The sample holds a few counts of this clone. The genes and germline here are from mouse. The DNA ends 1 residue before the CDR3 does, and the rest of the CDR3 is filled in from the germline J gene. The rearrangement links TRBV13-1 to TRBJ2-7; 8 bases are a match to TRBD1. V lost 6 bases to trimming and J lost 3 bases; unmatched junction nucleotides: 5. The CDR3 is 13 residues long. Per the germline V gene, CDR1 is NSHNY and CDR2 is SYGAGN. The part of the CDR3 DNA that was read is TGTGCCAGCAAGGGGACAGGAGTCTATGAACAGTAC. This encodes CASKGTGVYEQY. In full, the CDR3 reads CASKGTGVYEQYF.

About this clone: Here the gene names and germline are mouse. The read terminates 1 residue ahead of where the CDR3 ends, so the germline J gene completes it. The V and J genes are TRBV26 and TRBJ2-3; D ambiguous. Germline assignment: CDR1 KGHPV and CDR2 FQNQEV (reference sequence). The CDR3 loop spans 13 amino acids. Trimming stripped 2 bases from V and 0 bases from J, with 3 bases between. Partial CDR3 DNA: TGTGCCAGCAGTCTGCGGAGTGCAGAAACGCTGTAT. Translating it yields CASSLRSAETLY. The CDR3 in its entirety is CASSLRSAETLYF.

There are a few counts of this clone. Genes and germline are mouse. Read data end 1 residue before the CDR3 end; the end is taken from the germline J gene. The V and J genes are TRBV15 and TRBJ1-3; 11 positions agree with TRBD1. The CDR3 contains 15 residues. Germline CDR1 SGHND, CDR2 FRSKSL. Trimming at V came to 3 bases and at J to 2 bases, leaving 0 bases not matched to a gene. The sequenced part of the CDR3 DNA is TGTGCCAGCAGTTTGGGACAGGGGGCTGGAAATACGCTCTAT. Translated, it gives CASSLGQGAGNTLY. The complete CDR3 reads CASSLGQGAGNTLYF.

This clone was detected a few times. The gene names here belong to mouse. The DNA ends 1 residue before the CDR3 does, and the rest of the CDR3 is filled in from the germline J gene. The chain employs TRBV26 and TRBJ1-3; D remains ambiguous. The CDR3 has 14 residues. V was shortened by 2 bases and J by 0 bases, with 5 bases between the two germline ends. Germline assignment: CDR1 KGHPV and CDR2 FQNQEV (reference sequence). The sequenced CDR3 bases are TGTGCCAGCAGTCTGCCAAATTCTGGAAATACGCTCTAT. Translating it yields CASSLPNSGNTLY. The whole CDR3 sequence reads CASSLPNSGNTLYF.